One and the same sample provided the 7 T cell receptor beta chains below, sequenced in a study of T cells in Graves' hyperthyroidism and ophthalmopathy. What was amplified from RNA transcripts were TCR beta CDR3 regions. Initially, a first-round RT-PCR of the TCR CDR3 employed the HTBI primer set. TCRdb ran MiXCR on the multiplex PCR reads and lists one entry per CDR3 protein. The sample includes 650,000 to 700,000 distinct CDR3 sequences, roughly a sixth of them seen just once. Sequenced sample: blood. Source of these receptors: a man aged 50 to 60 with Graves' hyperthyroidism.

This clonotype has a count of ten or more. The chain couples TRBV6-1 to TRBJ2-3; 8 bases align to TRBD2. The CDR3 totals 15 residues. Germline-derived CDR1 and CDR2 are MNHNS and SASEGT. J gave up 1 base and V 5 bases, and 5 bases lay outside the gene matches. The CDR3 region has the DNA TGTGCCAGCAGTTCTGTAGCGGGGCGCACAGATACGCAGTATTTT. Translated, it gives CASSSVAGRTDTQYF.

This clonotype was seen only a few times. The CDR3 nucleotides are TGTGCCAGCAGCCGCCCTAGCGGTGGCACAGATACGCAGTATTTT. It translates to CASSRPSGGTDTQYF. The genes are TRBV13 and TRBJ2-3; 7 bases match TRBD2. CDR1 and CDR2 (germline): PRHDT, FYEKMQ (reference sequence). J gave up 1 base and V 5 bases, and 6 bases lay outside the gene matches. CDR3 length: 15 residues.

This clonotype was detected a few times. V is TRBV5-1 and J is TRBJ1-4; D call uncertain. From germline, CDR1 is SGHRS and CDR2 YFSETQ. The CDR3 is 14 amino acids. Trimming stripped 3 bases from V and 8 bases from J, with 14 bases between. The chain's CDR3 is CASSSGTGQEKLFF. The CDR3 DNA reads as TGCGCCAGCAGCTCTGGAACCGGCCAAGAAAAACTGTTTTTT.

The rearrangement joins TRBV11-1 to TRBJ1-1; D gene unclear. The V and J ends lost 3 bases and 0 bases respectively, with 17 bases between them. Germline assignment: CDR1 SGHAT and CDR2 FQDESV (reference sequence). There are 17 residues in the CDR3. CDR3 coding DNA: TGTGCCAGCAGCTTCGAGACACCATTGGGGTTGAACACTGAAGCTTTCTTT. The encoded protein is CASSFETPLGLNTEAFF.

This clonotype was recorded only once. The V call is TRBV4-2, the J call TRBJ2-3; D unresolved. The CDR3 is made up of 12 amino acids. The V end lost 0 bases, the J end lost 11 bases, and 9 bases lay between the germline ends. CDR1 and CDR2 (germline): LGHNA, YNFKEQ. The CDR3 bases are TGTGCCAGCAGCCAAGAAGGGTCAGTGCAGTATTTT. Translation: CASSQEGSVQYF.

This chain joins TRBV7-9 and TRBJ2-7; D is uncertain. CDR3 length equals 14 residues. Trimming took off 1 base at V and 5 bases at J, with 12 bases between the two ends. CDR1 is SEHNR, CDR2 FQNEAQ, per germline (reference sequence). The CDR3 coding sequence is TGTGCCAGCAGCTTAGGGAAGGGTCTCCACGAGCAGTACTTC. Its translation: CASSLGKGLHEQYF.

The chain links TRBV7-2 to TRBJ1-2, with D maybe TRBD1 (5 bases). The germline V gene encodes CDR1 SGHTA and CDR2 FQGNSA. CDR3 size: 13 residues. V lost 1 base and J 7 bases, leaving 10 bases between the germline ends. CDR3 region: CASSLVGVSGYTF. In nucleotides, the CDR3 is TGTGCCAGCAGCTTAGTAGGGGTTTCTGGCTACACCTTC.